This T cell receptor beta chain was captured by sequencing in a study of blood T cell repertoires in COVID-19. Study details: Samples of COVID-19 (acute and convalescent) were obtained from the United States, Italy and Spain.

Clones were sequenced by immunoSEQ multiplex PCR, and TCRdb holds only the in-frame ones, with some missing. This sample has about 81,000 clones, with approximately 86% found just once. V shed 4 bases, J shed 3 bases, and the junction held 7 bases outside the gene matches. The germline V gene encodes CDR1 SGHRS and CDR2 YFSETQ. This CDR3 contains 15 residues. V is TRBV5-1 and J is TRBJ1-3; TRBD1 agrees at 7 bases. The TCR comes from a man between 65 and 85 years old with acute or convalescent COVID-19. Source material: peripheral blood. The CDR3 region is CASSKTGADGNTIYF. The CDR3 coding sequence is TGCGCCAGCAGCAAAACAGGGGCGGATGGAAACACCATATATTTT.